The rows below give T cell receptor beta chains drawn from one sample of a study of blood T cell repertoires in COVID-19. TCRdb's copy holds only in-frame clones and misses some; the assay was immunoSEQ multiplex PCR. This sample yields 90,000 to 140,000 clones, of which 81% are seen a single time; approximately 38% belongs to the top ten. Sample: peripheral blood. The receptors here all came from an elderly man with acute or convalescent COVID-19. CDR3s include the opening cysteine and the closing phenylalanine or tryptophan. The order of the fields is V gene, D gene, J gene, clone size, CDR3 length, CDR3 protein, CDR3 DNA. A D gene is named only where the DNA matches it firmly. Not all rows give a size; the values are once, few, many and, for expanded clones, a class.

>TRBV15|.|TRBJ2-7|.|14
CATSRDGGPYEQYF
TGTGCCACCAGCAGAGATGGTGGGCCCTACGAGCAGTACTTC
>TRBV27|.|TRBJ2-7|.|15
CASRVGTPRGYEQYF
TGTGCCAGCAGGGTCGGGACTCCGAGGGGATACGAGCAGTACTTC
>TRBV2|.|TRBJ1-5|.|14
CASSKLISNQPQHF
TGTGCCAGCAGTAAACTAATTAGCAATCAGCCCCAGCATTTT
>TRBV18|.|TRBJ1-3|.|15
CASSPRTAEGNTIYF
TGTGCCAGCTCACCACGGACAGCCGAAGGAAACACCATATATTTT
>TRBV7-2|.|TRBJ1-3|few|14
CASSPGGTGNTIYF
TGTGCCAGCAGCCCCGGGGGGACTGGAAACACCATATATTTT
>TRBV3-1/TRBV3-2|.|TRBJ1-5|.|14
CASSQVTGAQPQHF
TGTGCCAGCAGCCAAGTGACGGGAGCTCAGCCCCAGCATTTT
>TRBV3-1/TRBV3-2|TRBD1|TRBJ1-2|.|14
CASSQGTDRGGYTF
TGTGCCAGCAGCCAAGGTACCGACAGGGGTGGCTACACCTTC
>TRBV5-4|TRBD2|TRBJ2-2|.|15
CASGTSVANTGELFF
TGTGCCAGCGGGACTAGCGTCGCGAACACCGGGGAGCTGTTTTTT
>TRBV5-1|.|TRBJ2-7|once|14
CASSSGTTPPEQYF
TGCGCCAGCAGTTCCGGGACAACACCCCCCGAGCAGTACTTC
>TRBV10-3|.|TRBJ1-5|.|14
CAISDRGNNQPQHF
TGTGCCATCAGTGACAGGGGAAACAATCAGCCCCAGCATTTT
>TRBV27|.|TRBJ1-4|.|12
CASRGLYEKLFF
TGTGCCAGCAGGGGGCTTTACGAAAAACTGTTTTTT
>TRBV19|.|TRBJ2-2|.|13
CASSMRGSGELFF
TGTGCCAGTAGTATGCGGGGCAGCGGGGAGCTGTTTTTT
>TRBV28|TRBD1|TRBJ1-2|.|17
CASSRTHRGAGYYGYTF
TGTGCCAGCAGTCGTACTCACAGGGGCGCGGGGTACTATGGCTACACCTTC
>TRBV6-5|.|TRBJ2-2|few|15
CASLQTGRNTGELFF
TGTGCCAGCCTCCAGACAGGCCGAAACACCGGGGAGCTGTTTTTT
>TRBV6-1|.|TRBJ2-3|.|16
CASSAIAGTGTDTQYF
TGTGCCAGCAGTGCTATAGCGGGGACAGGCACAGATACGCAGTATTTT
>TRBV19|TRBD2|TRBJ2-1|.|14
CASSIVSGSNEQFF
TGTGCCAGTAGTATAGTCAGCGGGAGCAATGAGCAGTTCTTC
>TRBV10-1|TRBD2|TRBJ2-3|.|17
CASSESPSGGYTDTQYF
TGCGCCAGCAGTGAGTCCCCTAGCGGGGGTTACACAGATACGCAGTATTTT
>TRBV2|.|TRBJ2-3|.|12
CATSNGPDTQYF
TGTGCCACTTCGAATGGGCCAGATACGCAGTATTTT
>TRBV5-1|.|TRBJ2-7|few|14
CASSLLGVAYEQYF
TGCGCCAGCAGTCTGCTAGGGGTCGCCTACGAGCAGTACTTC
>TRBV6-5|.|TRBJ2-1|.|15
CASSYVSGSYNEQFF
TGTGCCAGCAGTTACGTTAGCGGCTCCTACAATGAGCAGTTCTTC
>TRBV9|.|TRBJ1-6|.|14
CASSWGSGDSPLHF
TGTGCCAGCAGTTGGGGCTCAGGCGATTCACCCCTCCACTTT
>TRBV4-2|.|TRBJ2-1|.|15
CASSQFRSGGNEQFF
TGTGCCAGCAGCCAATTTCGAAGCGGCGGCAATGAGCAGTTCTTC
>TRBV6-2/TRBV6-3|.|TRBJ2-7|.|14
CASSYAGAQHEQYF
TGTGCCAGCAGTTACGCTGGGGCCCAACACGAGCAGTACTTC
>TRBV5-4|.|TRBJ1-6|.|15
CASSLRTADNSPLHF
TGTGCCAGCAGCTTGAGGACTGCGGATAATTCACCCCTCCACTTT
>TRBV10-2|TRBD1|TRBJ1-5|.|14
CASSAGQADQPQHF
TGCGCCAGCAGTGCGGGACAGGCTGATCAGCCCCAGCATTTT
>TRBV5-1|TRBD2|TRBJ2-7|.|15
CASSKGLAGVYEQYF
TGCGCCAGCAGCAAGGGACTAGCGGGAGTGTACGAGCAGTACTTC
>TRBV6-6|.|TRBJ2-5|few|11
CASGLEETQYF
TGTGCCAGCGGACTTGAAGAGACCCAGTACTTC
>TRBV5-4|.|TRBJ2-3|.|15
CASSLETGTADTQYF
TGTGCCAGCAGCTTGGAAACAGGGACGGCAGATACGCAGTATTTT
>TRBV28|.|TRBJ2-3|.|12
CASSPPGDTQYF
TGTGCCAGCAGTCCCCCAGGAGATACGCAGTATTTT
>TRBV5-1|TRBD1|TRBJ1-4|.|14
CASSSDRGNEKLFF
TGCGCCAGCAGCTCGGACAGGGGTAATGAAAAACTGTTTTTT
>TRBV2|.|TRBJ2-1|.|15
CASSIEVGSYNEQFF
TGTGCCAGCAGTATTGAGGTCGGTTCCTACAATGAGCAGTTCTTC
>TRBV5-5|TRBD2|TRBJ2-7|.|16
CASSSGKLAESYEQYF
TGTGCCAGCAGCTCTGGTAAACTAGCGGAATCCTACGAGCAGTACTTC
>TRBV19|TRBD1|TRBJ1-1|once|15
CASSQLFSGGTEAFF
TGTGCCAGTAGTCAACTTTTCTCAGGGGGCACTGAAGCTTTCTTT
>TRBV5-1|.|TRBJ1-4|.|13
CASSFTPNEKLFF
TGCGCCAGCAGCTTCACACCAAATGAAAAACTGTTTTTT
>TRBV7-3|TRBD1|TRBJ2-1|once|15
CASSSGQGTYNEQFF
TGTGCCAGCAGCTCCGGACAGGGAACCTACAATGAGCAGTTCTTC
>TRBV27|TRBD1|TRBJ1-2|few|16
CASSFLPGTGEDGYTF
TGTGCCAGCAGTTTCCTCCCCGGGACAGGGGAGGATGGCTACACCTTC
>TRBV6-5|.|TRBJ2-7|once|14
CASRGWGTSYEQYF
TGTGCCAGCAGGGGGTGGGGGACATCCTACGAGCAGTACTTC
>TRBV11-2|TRBD1|TRBJ2-7|.|15
CASSLGQGPYYEQYF
TGTGCCAGCAGCTTGGGACAGGGGCCGTACTACGAGCAGTACTTC
>TRBV7-2|TRBD2|TRBJ2-3|.|14
CASSSGTSGRSQYF
TGTGCCAGCAGCTCCGGGACTAGCGGGAGGAGTCAGTATTTT
>TRBV4-1|TRBD1|TRBJ2-4|.|17
CASSQADRGWGKNIQYF
TGCGCCAGCAGCCAAGCCGACAGGGGCTGGGGCAAAAACATTCAGTACTTC
>TRBV15|.|TRBJ1-1|.|14
CATSRDLEGTEAFF
TGTGCCACCAGCAGAGATCTGGAGGGCACTGAAGCTTTCTTT
>TRBV28|TRBD1|TRBJ1-6|.|15
CASSQQSTGVSPLHF
TGTGCCAGCAGTCAACAGTCGACAGGGGTTTCACCCCTCCACTTT